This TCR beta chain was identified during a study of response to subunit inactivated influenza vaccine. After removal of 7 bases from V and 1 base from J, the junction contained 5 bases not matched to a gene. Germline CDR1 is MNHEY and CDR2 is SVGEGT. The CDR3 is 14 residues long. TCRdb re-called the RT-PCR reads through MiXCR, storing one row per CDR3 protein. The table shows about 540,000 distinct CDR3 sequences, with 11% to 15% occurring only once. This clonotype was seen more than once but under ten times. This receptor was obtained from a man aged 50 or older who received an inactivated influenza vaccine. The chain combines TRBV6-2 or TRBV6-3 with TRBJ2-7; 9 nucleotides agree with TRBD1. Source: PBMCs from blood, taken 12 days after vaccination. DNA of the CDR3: TGTGCCAGCAATCCGGGACAGGGATCCTACGAGCAGTACTTC. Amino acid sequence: CASNPGQGSYEQYF.